The source of this T cell receptor beta chain is a study of blood T cell repertoires in COVID-19. This CDR3 is built from 16 residues. The ends lost 6 bases at V and 2 bases at J; junction bases unmatched: 11. From germline, CDR1 is MDHEN and CDR2 SYDVKM. Profiled with immunoSEQ multiplex PCR; TCRdb holds only in-frame clones, not every one. This table has tens of thousands of clones, around 81% appearing once. This TCR was sampled from a man aged 50-60 years with active COVID-19. Sequenced: peripheral blood. The chain uses TRBV28 and TRBJ1-2; TRBD1 agrees at 8 bases. The CDR3 here is CASRRSGTGANYGYTF. The CDR3 coding sequence is TGTGCCAGCAGGAGATCCGGGACAGGAGCCAACTATGGCTACACCTTC.